The subject of this entry is one TCR beta chain. This entry comes from a study of cytomegalovirus exposure and HLA in healthy donors. Separation from the roughly 700-subject first cohort characterized the roughly 110-subject validation cohort, to which the donors belonged. V lost 2 bases and J 8 bases, leaving 15 bases between the germline ends. Per germline, CDR1 MNHNY and CDR2 SVGAGI (reference sequence). The CDR3 contains 14 residues. Assay used: immunoSEQ multiplex PCR; TCRdb lists only in-frame clones, some missing. Of 110,000 or so clones listed, around 88% were seen once; the top ten hold 4% to 6%.

The chain is built from TRBV6-6 and TRBJ1-2; the D is unclear. The sequenced sample consisted of PBMCs. This TCR derives from a man between 18 and 29 years old in good health and CMV-seronegative. The CDR3 bases are TGTGCCAGCAGTTACGATTCCGGGAAGTACGGCTACACCTTC. Amino acid sequence: CASSYDSGKYGYTF.